These 13 T cell receptor beta chains share one sample of origin, sequenced in a study of graft-versus-host responses after intestinal transplantation. Intraepithelial plus lamina propria lymphocytes were released by processing graft tissue. Profiling relied on immunoSEQ multiplex PCR, and the TCRdb table lists in-frame clones only, not all of them. The table has tens of thousands of clones, 87% seen once. The material was ileum tissue, obtained around 190 days after intestinal transplant. The receptors here all came from a human patient who received an intestinal transplant, so some T cells may come from the graft donor.

The sample holds a few counts of this clone. The CDR3 DNA reads as TGTGCCAGCAGTTCCGCCTCGCAGGGACGAGGCTACACCTTC. Translation gives CASSSASQGRGYTF. This chain uses TRBV28 with TRBJ1-2; TRBD1 might be the D (5 bases). Trimming cost V 4 bases and J 8 bases, with 17 bases left between them. CDR1 is MDHEN and CDR2 is SYDVKM in the germline V gene. The CDR3 runs to 14 residues.

This rearrangement joins TRBV19 to TRBJ1-2; no clear D gene. This CDR3 comprises 13 residues. The germline V and J ends were trimmed by 4 bases and 2 bases, with 8 bases remaining between them. Per germline, CDR1 LNHDA and CDR2 SQIVND (reference sequence). DNA for the CDR3: TGTGCCAGTAGTACACAGTTCAACTATGGCTACACCTTC. Translation gives CASSTQFNYGYTF. Supplemented by reference TRBV19 and TRBJ1-2, the full variable domain reads DGGITQSPKYLFRKEGQNVTLSCEQNLNHDAMYWYRQDPGQGLRLIYYSQIVNDFQKGDIAEGYSVSREKKESFPLTVTSAQKNPTAFYLCASSTQFNYGYTFGSGTRLTVV.

This chain links TRBV5-1 with TRBJ2-3; D gene ambiguous. The germline CDR1 and CDR2 sequences are SGHRS and YFSETQ. The CDR3 is made up of 11 amino acids. Trimming took 2 bases from V and 2 from J, leaving 0 bases between them. The CDR3 region has the DNA TGCGCCAGCAGCTTCACAGATACGCAGTATTTT. This gives the protein CASSFTDTQYF.

The V and J genes are TRBV9 and TRBJ2-2; either TRBD1 or TRBD2 may supply D (5 bases each). CDR3 length: 17 residues. The germline V gene has CDR1 SGDLS and CDR2 YYNGEE. Trimming stripped 1 base from V and 0 bases from J, with 13 bases between. For the CDR3, the DNA is TGTGCCAGCAGCGTATTTGGGGGACCATCGAACACCGGGGAGCTGTTTTTT. Translating gives CASSVFGGPSNTGELFF.

Comment on this clone: Other DNA sequences in the same sample also yield this CDR3. CDR3 nucleotides: TGTGCCAGCAGTTACGGTGTTGGTACAGATACGCAGTATTTT. Amino acid sequence: CASSYGVGTDTQYF. The chain recombines TRBV6-5 with TRBJ2-3; D gene uncertain. V was clipped by 2 bases and J by 3 bases, with 9 bases between them. CDR3 length equals 14 residues. Germline assignment: CDR1 MNHEY and CDR2 SVGAGI.

The V and J genes are TRBV25-1 and TRBJ1-1; D possibly corresponds to TRBD1 (5 bases). Germline V CDR1 and CDR2: MGHDK, SYGVNS. There are 13 residues in the CDR3. V lost 4 bases and J lost 13, with 19 bases in between. CDR3 amino acids: CASSGPVGASLFF. As DNA, the CDR3 is TGTGCCAGCAGTGGGCCAGTTGGGGCTAGTCTTTTCTTT.

This chain links TRBV5-1 with TRBJ1-2, with D possibly matching TRBD1 (5 bases). The CDR3 length is 12 residues. The V gene lost 4 bases and the J gene lost 7 bases, with 11 bases spanning the gap. Germline-derived CDR1 and CDR2 are SGHRS and YFSETQ. The chain's CDR3 is CASSPGGFGYTF. The CDR3, as DNA: TGCGCCAGCAGCCCTGGGGGGTTTGGCTACACCTTC. The variable domain in full, completed from reference TRBV5-1 and TRBJ1-2, reads KAGVTQTPRYLIKTRGQQVTLSCSPISGHRSVSWYQQTPGQGLQFLFEYFSETQRNKGNFPGRFSGRQFSNSRSEMNVSTLELGDSALYLCASSPGGFGYTFGSGTRLTVV.

The chain recombines TRBV28 with TRBJ2-1; perhaps TRBD1 as D (5 bases). This CDR3 spans 14 amino acids. Trimming took off 10 bases at V and 7 bases at J, with 20 bases between the two ends. CDR1 and CDR2 from the germline V gene are MDHEN and SYDVKM. The CDR3 DNA reads TGTGCCACCACAGGTCTAGGTTTTACGAATGAGCAGTTCTTC. As protein: CATTGLGFTNEQFF.

The CDR3 reads CASSPLNSAAYEQYF. Here the CDR3 DNA reads TGTGCCAGCAGTCCTCTTAACTCCGCCGCCTACGAGCAGTACTTC. V usage is TRBV27 and J usage is TRBJ2-7; D remains unclear. CDR1 is MNHEY and CDR2 is SMNVEV in the germline V gene (reference sequence). The V end was cut by 5 bases, the J end by 2 bases, with 16 bases between. The CDR3 contains 15 residues.

The chain is built from TRBV29-1 and TRBJ1-1; the D is unclear. The CDR3 has 11 residues. V was clipped by 0 bases and J by 11 bases, with 10 bases between them. CDR1 and CDR2 from the germline V gene are SQVTM and ANQGSEA. The CDR3 coding sequence is TGCAGCGTTGAAGACGATTCGTGGGCTTTCTTT. It is translated as CSVEDDSWAFF.

The chain uses TRBV7-6 and TRBJ2-7; 7 positions match TRBD1. CDR3 size: 16 residues. The J segment lost 7 bases and the V segment lost 0 bases, leaving 12 bases of the junction unmatched. The V gene's germline CDR1 is SGHVS and CDR2 FNYEAQ. CDR3: CASSLAVGTVSREQYF. The CDR3 coding sequence is TGTGCCAGCAGCTTAGCAGTGGGGACAGTTTCGCGGGAGCAGTACTTC.

CDR3 bases: TGCGCCAGCGCCGCAACCGGGACAGGGGCCTACGAGCAGTACTTC. This codes for CASAATGTGAYEQYF. V gene TRBV5-1 combines with J gene TRBJ2-7, with 10 bases aligning to TRBD1. The junction had 9 bases not matched to a gene; V was cut back by 7 bases and J by 2 bases. Germline CDR1 SGHRS, CDR2 YFSETQ. The CDR3 totals 15 residues.

This rearrangement joins TRBV5-1 to TRBJ2-7, with TRBD2 matching over 11 bases. The V segment lost 6 bases and the J segment 4 bases; nucleotides outside the gene matches: 6. CDR1 is SGHRS and CDR2 is YFSETQ in the germline V gene. This CDR3 is built from 14 residues. The CDR3 DNA follows: TGCGCCAGCACCCAAACTAGCGGGAGTTACGAGCAGTACTTC. Translation: CASTQTSGSYEQYF.